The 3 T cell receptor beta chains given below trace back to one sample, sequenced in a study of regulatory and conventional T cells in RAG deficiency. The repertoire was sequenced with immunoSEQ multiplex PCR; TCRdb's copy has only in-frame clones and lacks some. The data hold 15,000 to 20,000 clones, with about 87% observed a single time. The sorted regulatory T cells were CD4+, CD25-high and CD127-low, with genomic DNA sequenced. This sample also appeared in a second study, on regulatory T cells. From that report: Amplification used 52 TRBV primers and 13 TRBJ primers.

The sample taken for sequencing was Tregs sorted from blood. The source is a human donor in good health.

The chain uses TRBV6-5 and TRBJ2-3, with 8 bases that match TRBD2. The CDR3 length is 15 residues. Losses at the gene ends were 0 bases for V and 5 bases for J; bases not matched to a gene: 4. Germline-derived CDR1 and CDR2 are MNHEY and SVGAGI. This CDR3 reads CASSYSGLVEDTQYF. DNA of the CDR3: TGTGCCAGCAGTTACTCGGGACTAGTCGAAGATACGCAGTATTTT.

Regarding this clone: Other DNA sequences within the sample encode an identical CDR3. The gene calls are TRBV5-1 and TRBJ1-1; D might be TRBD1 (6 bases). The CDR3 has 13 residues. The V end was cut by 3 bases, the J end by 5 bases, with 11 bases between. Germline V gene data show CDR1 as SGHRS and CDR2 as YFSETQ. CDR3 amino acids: CASSWGGGTEAFF. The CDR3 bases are TGCGCCAGCAGCTGGGGAGGGGGGACTGAAGCTTTCTTT.

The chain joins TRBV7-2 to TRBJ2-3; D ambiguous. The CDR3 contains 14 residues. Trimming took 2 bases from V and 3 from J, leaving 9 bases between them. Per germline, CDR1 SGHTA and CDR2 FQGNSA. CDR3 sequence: CASSLTIGTDTQYF. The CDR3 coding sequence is TGTGCCAGCAGCTTAACGATAGGAACAGATACGCAGTATTTT.